These 24 T cell receptor beta chains came from one sample sequenced in a study of cytomegalovirus exposure and HLA in healthy donors. The study ran its PCR with 60 Vbeta and 13 Jbeta primers. Method: immunoSEQ multiplex PCR; TCRdb's copy keeps in-frame clones and lacks some. The data show 130,000 or so clones, with 70% to 80% seen just once and about 1.6% held by the top ten. The specimen was PBMCs. The receptors were gathered from a female donor in good health and CMV-seronegative.

The chain joins TRBV28 to TRBJ2-1, with TRBD2 matching over 11 bases. The CDR3 is 18 amino acids. Germline CDR1 is MDHEN and CDR2 is SYDVKM. V shed 4 bases, J shed 3 bases, and the junction held 11 bases outside the gene matches. CDR3 sequence: CASSSPIGGLAVYNEQFF. For the CDR3, the DNA is TGTGCCAGCAGTTCACCTATCGGGGGACTAGCGGTCTACAATGAGCAGTTCTTC.

This chain connects TRBV27 to TRBJ2-7; 9 nucleotides agree with TRBD2. V lost 2 bases and J lost 3; bases outside the gene matches: 8. Looked up from germline, CDR1 is MNHEY and CDR2 is SMNVEV (reference sequence). The CDR3 runs 16 residues. This CDR3 is CASSLKGTSWDYEQYF. The CDR3 nucleotides read TGTGCCAGCAGTTTAAAGGGGACTAGCTGGGACTACGAGCAGTACTTC.

The CDR3 DNA follows: TGTGCCAGCAGCCCGAGCGGGGTCGGGTACGAGCAGTACTTC. Translating gives CASSPSGVGYEQYF. The rearrangement links TRBV5-7 to TRBJ2-7; 7 nucleotides line up with TRBD2. TRBV5-7 is treated as an ORF (open reading frame) with a function not yet certain. The CDR3 has 14 residues. The V segment lost 4 bases and the J segment 4 bases; nucleotides outside the gene matches: 8.

This chain connects TRBV9 to TRBJ2-3, with TRBD2 matching 12 bases. The J segment lost 2 bases and the V segment lost 0 bases, leaving 4 bases of the junction unmatched. The germline gives CDR1 SGDLS, CDR2 YYNGEE. The CDR3 consists of 17 residues. The CDR3: CASSVVGTSGLTDTQYF. The CDR3 DNA is TGTGCCAGCAGCGTAGTGGGGACTAGCGGGCTCACAGATACGCAGTATTTT.

A few counts support this clone. A junction end diverges from the germline sequence, so it may reflect a read error. CDR3 DNA: TGCAGTGCCAGAGCCGGGACTGAAGCTTTCTTT. This sequence encodes CSARAGTEAFF. The chain recombines TRBV20-1 with TRBJ1-1; D is unresolved. CDR1 is DFQATT, CDR2 SNEGSKA, per germline (reference sequence). The CDR3 is 11 residues long.

This chain connects TRBV19 to TRBJ2-2, with TRBD2 identical over 7 bases. This CDR3 region has 16 residues. The germline V gene has CDR1 LNHDA and CDR2 SQIVND (reference sequence). J gave up 2 bases and V 6 bases, and 9 bases lay outside the gene matches. CDR3 region: CASSNPAGLNTGELFF. CDR3 bases: TGTGCCAGTAGCAACCCAGCGGGGTTAAACACCGGGGAGCTGTTTTTT.

The chain employs TRBV18 and TRBJ1-4, with unresolved D. The CDR3 spans 15 residues. Germline V gives CDR1 KGHSH, CDR2 LQKENI. With 3 bases removed from V and 5 bases from J, the gap between germline ends came to 13 bases. The CDR3 nucleotides are TGTGCCAGCTCACCCTTGGGCCGTGGGAATGAAAAACTGTTTTTT. This translates into CASSPLGRGNEKLFF.

The chain has TRBV5-1 and TRBJ1-1; a weak D match, TRBD1 (6 bases). The CDR3 has 17 residues. The V gene's germline CDR1 is SGHRS and CDR2 YFSETQ. V dropped 4 bases and J dropped 1 base, with 20 bases sitting between them. The CDR3 spells CASSPGRGRPTNTEAFF. The CDR3 DNA reads TGCGCCAGCAGCCCGGGGCGGGGGCGCCCAACGAACACTGAAGCTTTCTTT.

The chain is built from TRBV29-1 and TRBJ1-2; D not certain. This CDR3 comprises 13 residues. Germline loops: CDR1 SQVTM, CDR2 ANQGSEA. Trimming cost V 3 bases and J 6 bases, with 14 bases left between them. CDR3 sequence (DNA): TGCAGCGTTGAGTTCAGGAGGGAGGATGGCTACACCTTC. Protein product: CSVEFRREDGYTF.

The V call is TRBV29-1, the J call TRBJ2-7, with D unclear. Germline loops: CDR1 SQVTM, CDR2 ANQGSEA. This CDR3 contains 13 residues. Trimming removed 1 base from V and 2 bases from J, with 9 bases in between. CDR3 in amino acids: CSVEGQTTYEQYF. DNA for the CDR3: TGCAGCGTTGAAGGGCAAACCACCTACGAGCAGTACTTC.

This clone was counted between two and nine times. The V and J genes are TRBV6-1 and TRBJ2-7; 8 bases are shared with TRBD1. The CDR3 is 14 amino acids. Unmatched junction bases numbered 8, after V lost 8 bases and J lost 2 bases. Germline V gives CDR1 MNHNS, CDR2 SASEGT. The CDR3 reads CASARRQGPYEQYF. CDR3 DNA: TGTGCCAGCGCGCGGCGACAGGGGCCCTACGAGCAGTACTTC.

This chain uses TRBV10-3 with TRBJ1-2, with D possibly being TRBD1 (5 bases). There are 13 residues in the CDR3. The germline CDR1 and CDR2 sequences are ENHRY and SYGVKD. Trimming took off 10 bases at V and 8 bases at J, with 20 bases between the two ends. The CDR3 nucleotides read TGTGCCACTGGGGGGGACCGCGAGTTGGGCTACACCTTC. As protein: CATGGDRELGYTF.

This sequence joins TRBV18 and TRBJ2-1; 8 nucleotides match TRBD1. V was clipped by 3 bases and J by 6 bases; unmatched bases: 10. Germline loops: CDR1 KGHSH, CDR2 LQKENI. The CDR3 extends over 16 amino acids. CDR3 in amino acids: CASSPRWGQDSNEQFF. As DNA, the CDR3 is TGTGCCAGCTCACCTCGTTGGGGACAGGACAGCAATGAGCAGTTCTTC.

The V gene is TRBV30, the J gene TRBJ1-3; 9 nucleotides line up with TRBD1. CDR3 length: 17 amino acids. CDR1 is GTSNPN and CDR2 is SVGIG in the germline V gene (reference sequence). Trimming took 1 base from V and 5 from J; bases not matched to a gene: 12. In DNA, the CDR3 is TGTGCCTGGAGTGCCCAGGGACAGGGTTTCTTAAGAAACACCATATATTTT. It specifies CAWSAQGQGFLRNTIYF.

The chain is built from TRBV5-1 and TRBJ2-1; TRBD2 agrees at 7 bases. V lost 2 bases, J lost 1 base, and 3 bases stayed unmatched. Germline V CDR1 and CDR2: SGHRS, YFSETQ. The CDR3 spans 15 residues. CDR3 DNA sequence: TGCGCCAGCAGCTTAATAGCGGGTTCCTACAATGAGCAGTTCTTC. This gives the protein CASSLIAGSYNEQFF.

This chain joins TRBV9 and TRBJ2-3; 9 bases match TRBD2. Looked up from germline, CDR1 is SGDLS and CDR2 is YYNGEE. The CDR3 sequence is 16 residues long. Unmatched junction bases numbered 3, after V lost 0 bases and J lost 1 base. This CDR3 reads CASSVGWTSGTDTQYF. The CDR3 nucleotides read TGTGCCAGCAGCGTAGGGTGGACTAGCGGCACAGATACGCAGTATTTT.

V and J are TRBV4-1 and TRBJ2-7; 7 nucleotides agree with TRBD1. CDR1 is MGHRA and CDR2 is YSYEKL in the germline V gene. V trimming: 6 bases; J trimming: 3 bases; junction bases outside the gene matches: 14. CDR3 length: 16 amino acids. The CDR3 is CASRPSFTGVDYEQYF. DNA of the CDR3: TGCGCCAGCAGGCCAAGTTTTACAGGGGTTGACTACGAGCAGTACTTC.

There are a few counts of this clone. The chain joins TRBV7-9 to TRBJ1-4; D is undetermined. This CDR3 has 11 amino acids. V lost 11 bases, J lost 8 bases, and 12 bases lay in between. Per the germline V gene, CDR1 is SEHNR and CDR2 is FQNEAQ (reference sequence). CDR3 in amino acids: CAGLAREKLFF. CDR3 DNA: TGTGCCGGTCTCGCCCGGGAAAAACTGTTTTTT. The full variable domain, in which reference TRBV7-9 and TRBJ1-4 provide the parts outside the CDR3, is DTGVSQNPRHKITKRGQNVTFRCDPISEHNRLYWYRQTLGQGPEFLTYFQNEAQLEKSRLLSDRFSAERPKGSFSTLEIQRTEQGDSAMYLCAGLAREKLFFGSGTQLSVL.

The chain carries TRBV7-3 and TRBJ2-3; 9 nucleotides line up with TRBD1. CDR3 length: 15 amino acids. Germline CDR1 SGHTA, CDR2 FQGTGA. Germline trimming cut 3 bases from V and 1 base from J; bases unmatched to any gene: 2. CDR3 residues: CASSLGQGGTDTQYF. As DNA, the CDR3 is TGTGCCAGCAGCTTGGGACAGGGAGGCACAGATACGCAGTATTTT.

The chain recombines TRBV6-1 with TRBJ2-7, with TRBD2 identical over 14 bases. The CDR3 extends over 18 amino acids. Per germline, CDR1 MNHNS and CDR2 SASEGT. Trimming removed 3 bases from V and 2 bases from J; junction bases left unmatched: 9. For the CDR3, the DNA is TGTGCCAGCAGTGAGGGACTAGCGGGAGTGGGTTCGCCCTACGAGCAGTACTTC. This gives the protein CASSEGLAGVGSPYEQYF.

This clone has a handful of counts. The rearrangement joins TRBV11-2 to TRBJ2-7; 10 positions match TRBD1. The CDR3 runs 13 residues. The trim removed 3 bases at V and 9 bases at J, leaving 5 bases unmatched. Germline assignment: CDR1 SGHAT and CDR2 FQNNGV. Here the CDR3 reads CASSLTDRGMQYF. The DNA for the CDR3 is TGTGCCAGCAGCTTGACGGACAGGGGGATGCAGTACTTC.

This clone has more than one count but fewer than ten. The chain employs TRBV5-4 and TRBJ1-1; D unclear. Trimming pared 0 bases from V and 1 base from J, leaving 7 bases between. The germline V gene has CDR1 SGHNT and CDR2 YYREEE (reference sequence). The CDR3 has 14 residues. CDR3 amino acids: CASSLGTRNTEAFF. Here the CDR3 DNA reads TGTGCCAGCAGCTTGGGTACAAGGAACACTGAAGCTTTCTTT.

J is TRBJ1-4 and V is TRBV18; 9 bases map to TRBD1. The CDR3 has 19 residues. J lost 7 bases, V lost 4 bases, and 19 bases had no gene match. Germline V gene lookup returns CDR1 KGHSH and CDR2 LQKENI. The CDR3 loop reads CASSQRPTGGTTYIEKLFF. As DNA, the CDR3 is TGTGCCAGCTCACAACGCCCAACAGGGGGCACAACATACATTGAAAAACTGTTTTTT.

This chain joins TRBV27 and TRBJ2-7; 7 bases agree with TRBD1. The CDR3 totals 13 residues. Germline-derived CDR1 and CDR2 are MNHEY and SMNVEV (reference sequence). V shed 3 bases and J 6 bases; nucleotides not matched to a gene: 5. The CDR3 nucleotides are TGTGCCAGCAGTTTCAACAGGGGAATCGAGCAGTACTTC. Amino acid sequence: CASSFNRGIEQYF.